This T cell receptor (beta chain) was identified in a study of CXCR3-negative and CXCR3-positive naive CD8 T cells. The length of the CDR3 is 15 residues. Germline V CDR1 and CDR2: SGHVS, FNYEAQ. cDNA libraries for TRB were generated by 5' RACE incorporating UMI labels. TCRdb re-called the 5' RACE reads and gives one entry per CDR3 protein, without DNA. The table counts 70,000 to 100,000 distinct CDR3 sequences; 0.95% to 1.4% lies in the top ten. The rearrangement links TRBV7-6 to TRBJ2-7; TCRdb's D gene call, TRBD1, goes unchecked for lack of DNA. What was sequenced was naive CXCR3- CD8+ T cells from blood. Subset of the sample: CD45RO-CCR7+CD27+CD95- naive CD8+ T cells lacking CXCR3 (TNR3-). The sequence derives from a human donor in good health. Some clones in this sample may be carry-over from other donors' samples. This chain's CDR3 is CASSLGGTGAYEQYF. The full variable domain, completed using reference TRBV7-6 and TRBJ2-7, is GAGVSQSPRYKVTKRGQDVALRCDPISGHVSLYWYRQALGQGPEFLTYFNYEAQQDKSGLPNDRFSAERPEGSISTLTIQRTEQRDSAMYRCASSLGGTGAYEQYFGPGTRLTVT.